The 20 T cell receptor beta chains given below trace back to one sample, sequenced in a study of Tregs in tolerant kidney transplant recipients (dated by TCRdb to about 2019). Their cognate antigens are unknown. Library preparation used the immunoSEQ multiplex PCR assay. In its TCRdb copy, this immuneACCESS table keeps in-frame sequences only and misses some clones. Where compared with another copy, unresolved V genes explain less than half of these, and the others have no known cause. The sample table contains fewer than 45,000 clones; only one count was recorded for around 95% of them. The ten most abundant clones make up 0.3% to 0.45% of the sample. Sequenced sample: Tregs from blood cultured with allogeneic cells. All receptors derive from a human donor in good health.

This chain links TRBV6-6 with TRBJ2-7; 8 nucleotides agree with TRBD2. Germline-derived CDR1 and CDR2 are MNHNY and SVGAGI (reference sequence). The V segment lost 6 bases and the J segment 0 bases; nucleotides outside the gene matches: 4. The CDR3 covers 14 residues. CDR3 residues: CASSHREGSYEQYF. The CDR3, as DNA: TGTGCCAGCAGCCACCGGGAGGGCTCCTACGAGCAGTACTTC.

V is TRBV7-6 and J is TRBJ2-5; D unclear. This CDR3 has 12 residues. The germline CDR1 and CDR2 sequences are SGHVS and FNYEAQ. Trimming pared 4 bases from V and 7 bases from J, leaving 10 bases between. This CDR3 reads CASSSPAGTQYF. CDR3 coding DNA: TGTGCCAGCAGCTCCCCCGCAGGGACCCAGTACTTC.

The table lists this clone with a count of one. The rearrangement links TRBV6-6 to TRBJ1-2; 7 bases are a match to TRBD1. V dropped 3 bases and J dropped 1; count of bases not matched to a gene: 2. The CDR3 is made up of 14 amino acids. Per germline, CDR1 MNHNY and CDR2 SVGAGI (reference sequence). This chain's CDR3 is CASSYGQVNYGYTF. In nucleotides, the CDR3 is TGTGCCAGCAGTTATGGACAGGTTAACTATGGCTACACCTTC.

This sequence joins TRBV2 and TRBJ1-6; D remains unclear. The CDR3 extends over 11 amino acids. Germline loops: CDR1 SNHLY, CDR2 FYNNEI. V was cut by 2 bases and J by 9 bases, with 2 bases left in between. The CDR3 DNA is TGTGCCAGCAGTGAAATTTCACCCCTCCACTTT. Protein: CASSEISPLHF.

In this sample, this clone turned up once. This chain joins TRBV6-1 and TRBJ2-7; D tentatively reads TRBD1 or TRBD2 (6 bases each). The CDR3 spans 14 residues. The V gene's germline CDR1 is MNHNS and CDR2 SASEGT. V lost 7 bases and J lost 4, with 17 bases in between. The CDR3 sequence is CASTMGQGTYEQYF. In nucleotides, the CDR3 is TGTGCCAGCACCATGGGTCAGGGGACTTACGAGCAGTACTTC.

J is TRBJ2-2 and V is TRBV18; D gene unclear. V was shortened by 0 bases and J by 1 base, with 0 bases between the two germline ends. Per the germline V gene, CDR1 is KGHSH and CDR2 is LQKENI. The CDR3 has 13 amino acids. For the CDR3, the DNA is TGTGCCAGCTCACCACCGAACACCGGGGAGCTGTTTTTT. Its translation: CASSPPNTGELFF.

V usage is TRBV11-1 and J usage is TRBJ1-5; D might be TRBD1 (5 bases). This CDR3 has 15 residues. Germline assignment: CDR1 SGHAT and CDR2 FQDESV (reference sequence). Trimming stripped 5 bases from V and 2 bases from J, with 13 bases between. DNA for the CDR3: TGTGCCAGCAGCGCCGGAAGGGGCGGCAATCAGCCCCAGCATTTT. Its translation: CASSAGRGGNQPQHF.

J is TRBJ2-5 and V is TRBV19; D unresolved. The CDR3 is made up of 13 amino acids. V lost 3 bases and J lost 5, with 10 bases in between. The germline V gene has CDR1 LNHDA and CDR2 SQIVND (reference sequence). The CDR3 reads CASSIPGSETQYF. The DNA for the CDR3 is TGTGCCAGTAGTATCCCGGGTAGCGAGACCCAGTACTTC.

V usage is TRBV7-9 and J usage is TRBJ2-7; D call uncertain. The CDR3 is 11 amino acids. Trimming pared 5 bases from V and 6 bases from J, leaving 8 bases between. Germline assignment: CDR1 SEHNR and CDR2 FQNEAQ (reference sequence). The CDR3, as DNA: TGTGCCAGCAGCCACTCGGCCGAGCAGTACTTC. Translated: CASSHSAEQYF.

The rearrangement joins TRBV10-3 to TRBJ2-2, with D unresolved. CDR1 ENHRY and CDR2 SYGVKD come from the germline V gene. The V gene lost 7 bases and the J gene lost 3 bases, with 12 bases spanning the gap. CDR3 length: 14 amino acids. The CDR3 DNA reads TGTGCCATCACCCCGACGGATTACACCGGGGAGCTGTTTTTT. Translating gives CAITPTDYTGELFF.

The rearrangement uses TRBV11-2 and TRBJ2-5; D possibly corresponds to TRBD2 (5 bases). Germline V CDR1 and CDR2: SGHAT, FQNNGV. The CDR3 is 15 amino acids. V shed 5 bases and J shed 4 bases, with 17 bases lying between them. The CDR3 coding sequence is TGTGCCAGCAGCCCGCGGCCCTCCCGGGGAGAGACCCAGTACTTC. Translated, it gives CASSPRPSRGETQYF.

The genes are TRBV5-1 and TRBJ2-7; TRBD1 might be the D (5 bases). There are 12 residues in the CDR3. V was pared by 4 bases and J by 4 bases, with 9 bases between. Germline CDR1 reads SGHRS; CDR2 reads YFSETQ. CDR3 nucleotide sequence: TGCGCCAGCAGCCTTAACAGGTACGAGCAGTACTTC. Its translation is CASSLNRYEQYF.

This clone was detected once. The chain is built from TRBV5-1 and TRBJ1-1; D might be TRBD1 (5 bases). V lost 1 base and J lost 7, with 20 bases in between. The V gene's germline CDR1 is SGHRS and CDR2 YFSETQ. This CDR3 has 16 amino acids. The CDR3 here is CASSLWQGRTRDEAFF. The DNA of the CDR3 is TGCGCCAGCAGCTTGTGGCAGGGAAGGACCCGAGATGAAGCTTTCTTT.

This clone appeared a single time. This chain joins TRBV6-1 and TRBJ1-1; D may be TRBD1 (6 bases). The CDR3 covers 15 residues. Per the germline V gene, CDR1 is MNHNS and CDR2 is SASEGT. V was cut by 6 bases and J by 0 bases, with 14 bases left in between. The DNA for the CDR3 is TGTGCCAGCAGGTTGGGGGGGCTAATGAACACTGAAGCTTTCTTT. Protein product: CASRLGGLMNTEAFF.

This clone was seen a single time. The chain links TRBV5-1 to TRBJ2-1; 9 nucleotides line up with TRBD1. Per germline, CDR1 SGHRS and CDR2 YFSETQ. Trimming took 4 bases from V and 5 from J; bases not matched to a gene: 4. CDR3 size: 14 residues. The CDR3 protein is CASSTGQGNNEQFF. The CDR3 DNA sequence: TGCGCCAGCAGCACGGGACAGGGAAACAATGAGCAGTTCTTC.

The gene calls are TRBV5-1 and TRBJ2-1; 11 nucleotides line up with TRBD2. V lost 1 base to trimming and J lost 4 bases; unmatched junction nucleotides: 1. Germline loops: CDR1 SGHRS, CDR2 YFSETQ. This CDR3 has 15 amino acids. In DNA form, the CDR3 reads TGCGCCAGCAGCTTGACTAGCGGGAGTTACAATGAGCAGTTCTTC. As protein: CASSLTSGSYNEQFF.

In its sample, this clone ranks as medium-sized. V is TRBV5-1 and J is TRBJ2-3, with 9 bases lining up with TRBD2. V was clipped by 0 bases and J by 5 bases; unmatched bases: 7. Germline CDR1 is SGHRS and CDR2 is YFSETQ. The CDR3 runs 16 residues. CDR3: CASSLEGSGGGDTQYF. The DNA of the CDR3 is TGCGCCAGCAGCTTGGAAGGTAGCGGGGGTGGAGATACGCAGTATTTT.

This chain joins TRBV30 and TRBJ2-5; D call uncertain. The ends were cut back, 2 bases at V and 3 bases at J, with 4 bases in the middle. The germline CDR1 and CDR2 sequences are GTSNPN and SVGIG (reference sequence). The length of the CDR3 is 11 residues. CDR3 residues: CAWSMKETQYF. CDR3 DNA: TGTGCCTGGAGTATGAAAGAGACCCAGTACTTC.

CDR3: CASSYSIAGGTEAFF. The CDR3 region has the DNA TGTGCCAGCAGTTACTCGATAGCAGGGGGCACTGAAGCTTTCTTT. The chain couples TRBV6-6 to TRBJ1-1, with 7 nucleotides matching TRBD1. The CDR3 totals 15 residues. Germline V gene lookup returns CDR1 MNHNY and CDR2 SVGAGI (reference sequence). With 0 bases clipped from V and 4 bases from J, the junction kept 5 bases outside the gene matches.

The chain carries TRBV7-8 and TRBJ2-1; TRBD1 aligns across 8 bases. Germline assignment: CDR1 SGHVS and CDR2 FQNEAQ. V lost 3 bases to trimming and J lost 11 bases; unmatched junction nucleotides: 3. The length of the CDR3 is 12 residues. The CDR3 loop is CASSFAGGKQFF. The CDR3 DNA reads as TGTGCCAGCAGCTTCGCAGGGGGCAAGCAGTTCTTC. Variable domain in full (rest from reference TRBV7-8 and TRBJ2-1): GAGVSQSPRYKVAKRGQDVALRCDPISGHVSLFWYQQALGQGPEFLTYFQNEAQLDKSGLPSDRFFAERPEGSVSTLKIQRTQQEDSAVYLCASSFAGGKQFFGPGTRLTVL.